The source of this T cell receptor (beta chain) is a study of CD8 T cells in Susac syndrome. Germline V lookup: CDR1 LGHNT, CDR2 FRNRAP. The length of the CDR3 is 15 residues. Losses at the gene ends were 5 bases for V and 5 bases for J; bases not matched to a gene: 10. After extraction with the RNeasy kit, roughly 0.5 to 1 ug of the RNA was reverse transcribed using random hexamers. TCRdb re-analysed the immunoSEQ multiplex PCR reads in MiXCR, keeping a single row per CDR3 protein. Among 77,000 or so distinct CDR3 sequences, about 95% were seen once, and the ten largest hold roughly 0.42%. TCR beta sequencing covered blood CD8+ and CD4+ T cells. TEMRA cells were FACS-enriched, with CD8+ and CD4+ T cells isolated negatively. This clonotype has just one count.

The specimen sequenced was CD8+ T cells from PBMCs. The chain combines TRBV12-5 with TRBJ2-7, with TRBD1 matching over 9 bases. The source of this sequence is a human donor with multiple sclerosis. CDR3 DNA sequence: TGTGCTAGTGGTGTCCGGGACAGGGCCCTCCACGAGCAGTACTTC. It specifies CASGVRDRALHEQYF.